This T cell receptor (beta chain) derives from a study of beta chain features in type 1 diabetes. With respect to this clone: What it binds is not known.

Overall study findings and caveats: Among patients with Type 1 diabetes, TCRB CDR3s were moderately but significantly shorter in every one of the four CD4+ subsets. In the patient group, naive, central memory and Treg TCRB repertoires seemed more alike than in the healthy donor group.

Sequenced material consisted of expressed TCRB transcripts (all of the isolated RNA was reverse transcribed). The repertoire was sequenced with immunoSEQ multiplex PCR; TCRdb's copy has only in-frame clones and lacks some. The data contain about 260,000 clones, roughly 20% of them seen just once; the ten biggest clones take up less than 0.035%. Trimming left V 4 bases short and J 6 bases short, with 18 bases between. Germline-derived CDR1 and CDR2 are SGHAT and FQNNGV. This CDR3 has 15 residues. One heparinised draw of blood, averaging roughly 0.12 L, came from each donor. The receptor comes from a woman aged 35 to 49 with type 1 diabetes. This chain connects TRBV11-2 to TRBJ1-2; D perhaps matches TRBD1 (6 bases). The sample comprised naive CD4+ T cells from blood. The CDR3 sequence: CASSSRPGVQDGYTF. CDR3 coding DNA: TGTGCCAGCAGCTCTAGGCCAGGGGTGCAGGATGGCTACACCTTC.